This passage covers 18 T cell receptor beta chains from one sample sequenced in a study of blood T cell repertoires in COVID-19. The table came from immunoSEQ multiplex PCR; TCRdb's copy has only in-frame clones and leaves some out. The repertoire holds approximately 300,000 clones, with roughly 90% as singletons. The sequenced sample consisted of peripheral blood. The receptors here all came from a woman aged 50 to 60 with active or convalescent COVID-19.

This clone was picked up one time. V and J are TRBV2 and TRBJ1-1; the D is unclear. CDR1 is SNHLY and CDR2 is FYNNEI in the germline V gene. V was cut by 2 bases and J by 3 bases, with 10 bases left in between. CDR3 length: 14 amino acids. CDR3 amino acids: CASSESPLDTEAFF. For the CDR3, the DNA is TGTGCCAGCAGTGAAAGTCCGTTAGACACTGAAGCTTTCTTT.

In this sample, this clone turned up many times. The rearrangement joins TRBV4-1 to TRBJ2-3; D gene uncertain. Germline CDR1 is MGHRA and CDR2 is YSYEKL. The CDR3 totals 15 residues. With 0 bases removed from V and 1 base from J, the gap between germline ends came to 8 bases. The DNA of the CDR3 is TGCGCCAGCAGCCAAGAGGGCGCGCGCACAGATACGCAGTATTTT. Protein: CASSQEGARTDTQYF.

The chain is built from TRBV19 and TRBJ1-1; possible D gene TRBD1, 5 bases. The V end was cut by 3 bases, the J end by 1 base, with 6 bases between. Germline CDR1 LNHDA, CDR2 SQIVND (reference sequence). This CDR3 comprises 13 residues. The CDR3 nucleotides read TGTGCCAGTAGTATGGACAAGAACACTGAAGCTTTCTTT. Translating it yields CASSMDKNTEAFF.

This clone appeared once. The V call is TRBV14, the J call TRBJ1-2, with D possibly being TRBD1 (5 bases). Germline lookup yields CDR1 SGHDN and CDR2 FVKESK. The CDR3 runs 13 residues. The V end was cut by 5 bases, the J end by 7 bases, with 14 bases between. CDR3 residues: CASSINGHSGYTF. CDR3 nucleotide sequence: TGTGCCAGCAGCATAAACGGACACTCTGGCTACACCTTC.

The chain combines TRBV9 with TRBJ1-6; possibly TRBD1 for D (5 bases). The V gene lost 4 bases and the J gene lost 7 bases, with 18 bases spanning the gap. In germline, CDR1 is SGDLS, CDR2 YYNGEE. The CDR3 totals 16 residues. The CDR3 here is CASSSLGGGGNSPLHF. DNA of the CDR3: TGTGCCAGCAGCTCCCTGGGGGGAGGAGGGAATTCACCCCTCCACTTT.

The J gene is TRBJ1-5, the V gene TRBV6-2 or TRBV6-3, with a weak D call TRBD1 (6 bases). V shed 4 bases and J shed 4 bases, with 20 bases lying between them. The CDR3 runs 17 residues. Germline V gives CDR1 MNHEY, CDR2 SVGEGT. CDR3 nucleotides: TGTGCCAGCAGTTCCCGAGGTTTGACAGGTGGGAATCAGCCCCAGCATTTT. Its protein product is CASSSRGLTGGNQPQHF.

V and J are TRBV4-1 and TRBJ2-7; weak D call: TRBD1 (6 bases). This CDR3 has 14 amino acids. V gave up 0 bases and J gave up 4 bases, with 10 bases separating them. Per the germline V gene, CDR1 is MGHRA and CDR2 is YSYEKL. The CDR3 protein is CASSQEDRFYEQYF. The CDR3 DNA follows: TGCGCCAGCAGCCAAGAAGACAGGTTTTACGAGCAGTACTTC.

This chain uses TRBV5-6 with TRBJ2-5, with TRBD2 matching over 13 bases. The V and J ends lost 3 bases and 2 bases, in that order; junction bases with no gene match: 7. Looked up from germline, CDR1 is SGHDT and CDR2 is YYEEEE. The CDR3 length is 17 residues. CDR3 protein: CASSYSKTSGGQETQYF. Here the CDR3 DNA reads TGTGCCAGCAGCTACTCTAAGACTAGCGGGGGGCAAGAGACCCAGTACTTC.

The chain combines TRBV7-8 with TRBJ2-2, with 10 nucleotides matching TRBD2. Germline V gene lookup returns CDR1 SGHVS and CDR2 FQNEAQ. This CDR3 has 16 amino acids. Losses at the gene ends were 1 base for V and 5 bases for J; bases not matched to a gene: 4. For the CDR3, the DNA is TGTGCCAGCAGCTTAGAGGCTAGCGGGAGAACCGGGGAGCTGTTTTTT. Translation gives CASSLEASGRTGELFF.

The chain carries TRBV30 and TRBJ2-7, with 10 positions matching TRBD2. This CDR3 spans 12 amino acids. J gave up 9 bases and V 4 bases, and 6 bases lay outside the gene matches. The germline V gene has CDR1 GTSNPN and CDR2 SVGIG (reference sequence). In DNA, the CDR3 is TGTGCCTGGAAGTCTAGCGGGAGAGGGCAGTACTTC. Its protein product is CAWKSSGRGQYF.

The chain combines TRBV24-1 with TRBJ2-1; 9 positions agree with TRBD1. V was clipped by 4 bases and J by 3 bases; unmatched bases: 9. The CDR3 spans 17 residues. CDR1 and CDR2 (germline): KGHDR, SFDVKD. CDR3 residues: CATSDPAPGQGYNEQFF. CDR3 coding DNA: TGTGCCACCAGTGACCCCGCGCCGGGACAGGGCTACAATGAGCAGTTCTTC.

The chain joins TRBV5-1 to TRBJ1-3, with 11 bases that match TRBD1. Trimming cost V 0 bases and J 2 bases; bases outside gene matches: 1. The germline V gene has CDR1 SGHRS and CDR2 YFSETQ. This CDR3 spans 16 amino acids. This CDR3 reads CASSLEGQGAGNTIYF. In DNA form, the CDR3 reads TGCGCCAGCAGCTTGGAGGGACAGGGGGCTGGAAACACCATATATTTT.

The chain joins TRBV27 to TRBJ2-5, with D tentatively TRBD2 (5 bases). The CDR3 sequence is 14 residues long. V was pared by 8 bases and J by 5 bases, with 18 bases between. Germline V gives CDR1 MNHEY, CDR2 SMNVEV (reference sequence). CDR3 residues: CASPKREPTETQYF. CDR3 nucleotide sequence: TGTGCCAGCCCAAAAAGGGAGCCGACGGAGACCCAGTACTTC.

V gene TRBV5-6 combines with J gene TRBJ1-2; 9 positions match TRBD1. The germline V gene has CDR1 SGHDT and CDR2 YYEEEE. The CDR3 is made up of 16 amino acids. The V segment lost 0 bases and the J segment 6 bases; nucleotides outside the gene matches: 9. The CDR3 reads CASSLGRTGEIDGYTF. In nucleotides, the CDR3 is TGTGCCAGCAGCTTGGGGAGGACAGGGGAGATTGATGGCTACACCTTC.

The chain joins TRBV18 to TRBJ2-2; D perhaps matches TRBD1 (6 bases). V dropped 4 bases and J dropped 2 bases, with 14 bases sitting between them. This CDR3 region has 16 residues. Germline lookup yields CDR1 KGHSH and CDR2 LQKENI. Here the CDR3 DNA reads TGTGCCAGCTCACGCGGACAGATAGATAACACCGGGGAGCTGTTTTTT. Amino acids: CASSRGQIDNTGELFF.

The chain uses TRBV10-3 and TRBJ1-1; weak D call: TRBD1 (6 bases). The germline gives CDR1 ENHRY, CDR2 SYGVKD. V was clipped by 3 bases and J by 6 bases, with 20 bases between them. The CDR3 extends over 16 amino acids. CDR3 region: CAISERAGAGGAEAFF. In DNA form, the CDR3 reads TGTGCCATCAGTGAACGAGCAGGGGCGGGAGGCGCTGAAGCTTTCTTT.

V is TRBV30 and J is TRBJ1-5; 7 positions match TRBD1. This CDR3 is built from 15 residues. Unmatched junction bases numbered 5, after V lost 0 bases and J lost 3 bases. The V gene's germline CDR1 is GTSNPN and CDR2 SVGIG (reference sequence). This CDR3 reads CAWSVRGQLNQPQHF. Here the CDR3 DNA reads TGTGCCTGGAGTGTAAGGGGACAGCTCAATCAGCCCCAGCATTTT.

The chain is built from TRBV4-3 and TRBJ1-1; no definite D call. The CDR3 contains 15 residues. Germline V CDR1 and CDR2: LGHNA, YSLEER. The germline V and J ends were trimmed by 0 bases and 1 base, with 9 bases remaining between them. The CDR3 reads CASSQEPGWNTEAFF. For the CDR3, the DNA is TGCGCCAGCAGCCAAGAACCCGGGTGGAACACTGAAGCTTTCTTT.